This T cell receptor (beta chain) was observed in a study of T cell responses to AZD1222 COVID-19 vaccine. Study-wide points: There were mostly white British donors and more females than males, and clonal diversity was possibly underestimated.

This CDR3 comprises 15 residues. V was cut by 2 bases and J by 4 bases, with 15 bases left in between. CDR1 and CDR2 (germline): MNHEY, SVGEGT. In regard to this clone: Its antigen remains unidentified.

Profiling relied on immunoSEQ multiplex PCR, and the TCRdb table lists in-frame clones only, not all of them. This sample carries 150,000 to 200,000 clones, 80% to 95% of them seen once, and the ten largest clones take over 1.3%. The chain links TRBV6-2 or TRBV6-3 to TRBJ2-7; TRBD1 is a possible D gene (6 bases). This material consisted of peripheral blood, taken on day 0 of AZD1222 vaccination. The sequence came from an adult in good health. DNA of the CDR3: TGTGCCAGCAGTTACGGCGGCAGGGGTCGGTACGAGCAGTACTTC. It translates to CASSYGGRGRYEQYF.